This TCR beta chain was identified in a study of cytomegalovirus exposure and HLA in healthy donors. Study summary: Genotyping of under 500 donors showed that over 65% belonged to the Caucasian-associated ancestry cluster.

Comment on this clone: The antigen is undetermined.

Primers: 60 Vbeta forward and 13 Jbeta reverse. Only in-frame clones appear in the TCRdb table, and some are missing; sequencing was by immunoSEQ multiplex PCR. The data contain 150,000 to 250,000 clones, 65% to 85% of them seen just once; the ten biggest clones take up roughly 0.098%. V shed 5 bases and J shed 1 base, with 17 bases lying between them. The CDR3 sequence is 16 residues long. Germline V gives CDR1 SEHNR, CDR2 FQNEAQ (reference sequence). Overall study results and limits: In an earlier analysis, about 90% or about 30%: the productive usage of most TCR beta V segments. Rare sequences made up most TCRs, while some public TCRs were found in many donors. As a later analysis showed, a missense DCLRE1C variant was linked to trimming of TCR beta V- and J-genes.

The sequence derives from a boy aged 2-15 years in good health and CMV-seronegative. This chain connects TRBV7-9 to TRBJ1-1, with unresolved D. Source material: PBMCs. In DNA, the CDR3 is TGTGCCAGCAGCCTCCCTCCGACACGAGCGAACACTGAAGCTTTCTTT. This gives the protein CASSLPPTRANTEAFF.